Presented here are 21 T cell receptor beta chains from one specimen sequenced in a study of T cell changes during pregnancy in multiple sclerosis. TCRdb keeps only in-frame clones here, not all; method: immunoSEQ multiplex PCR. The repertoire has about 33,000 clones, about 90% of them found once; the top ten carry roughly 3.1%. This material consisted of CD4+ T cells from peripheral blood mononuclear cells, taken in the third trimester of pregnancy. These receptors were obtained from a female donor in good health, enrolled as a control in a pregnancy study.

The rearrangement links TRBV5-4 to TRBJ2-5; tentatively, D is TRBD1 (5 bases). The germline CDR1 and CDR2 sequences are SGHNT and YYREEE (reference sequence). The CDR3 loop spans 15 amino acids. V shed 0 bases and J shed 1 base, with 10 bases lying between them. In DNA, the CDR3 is TGTGCCAGCAGCTTGGGCAGGGTCGTCCAAGAGACCCAGTACTTC. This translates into CASSLGRVVQETQYF.

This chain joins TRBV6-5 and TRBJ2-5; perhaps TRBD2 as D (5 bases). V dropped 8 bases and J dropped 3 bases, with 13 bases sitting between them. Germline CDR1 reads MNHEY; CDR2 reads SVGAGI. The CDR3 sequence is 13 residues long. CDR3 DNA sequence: TGTGCCAGCTCCGGCGCCGGGAAAGAGACCCAGTACTTC. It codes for CASSGAGKETQYF.

The CDR3 spells CASSARLAGGLVETQYF. The CDR3 DNA sequence: TGTGCCAGCAGCGCTAGACTAGCGGGGGGCCTCGTTGAGACCCAGTACTTC. The chain recombines TRBV5-6 with TRBJ2-5; 13 bases are shared with TRBD2. There are 17 residues in the CDR3. CDR1 and CDR2 (germline): SGHDT, YYEEEE. Unmatched junction bases numbered 11, after V lost 4 bases and J lost 5 bases.

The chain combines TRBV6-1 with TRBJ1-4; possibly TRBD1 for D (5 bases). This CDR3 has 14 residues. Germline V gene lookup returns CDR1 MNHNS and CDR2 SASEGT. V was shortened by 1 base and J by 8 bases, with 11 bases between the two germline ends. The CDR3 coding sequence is TGTGCCAGCAGTGAAGAGGGGAGGGCAGAAAAACTGTTTTTT. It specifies CASSEEGRAEKLFF.

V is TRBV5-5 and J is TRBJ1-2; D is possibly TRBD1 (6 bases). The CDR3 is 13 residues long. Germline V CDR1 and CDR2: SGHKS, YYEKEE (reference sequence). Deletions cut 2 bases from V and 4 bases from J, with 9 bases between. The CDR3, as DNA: TGTGCCAGCAGCTTAGGGGGGGGCTATGGCTACACCTTC. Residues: CASSLGGGYGYTF.

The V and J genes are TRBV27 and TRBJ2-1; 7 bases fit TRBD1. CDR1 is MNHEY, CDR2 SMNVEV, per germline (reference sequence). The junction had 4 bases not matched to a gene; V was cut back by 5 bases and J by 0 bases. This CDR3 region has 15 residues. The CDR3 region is CASSPTGFSYNEQFF. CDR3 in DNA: TGTGCCAGCAGTCCGACAGGGTTCTCCTACAATGAGCAGTTCTTC.

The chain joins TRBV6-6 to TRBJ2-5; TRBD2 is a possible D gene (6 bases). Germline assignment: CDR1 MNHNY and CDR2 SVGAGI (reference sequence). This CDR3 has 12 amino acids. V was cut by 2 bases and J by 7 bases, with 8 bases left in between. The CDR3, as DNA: TGTGCCAGCAGTTACACGGAGGGGACCCAGTACTTC. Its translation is CASSYTEGTQYF.

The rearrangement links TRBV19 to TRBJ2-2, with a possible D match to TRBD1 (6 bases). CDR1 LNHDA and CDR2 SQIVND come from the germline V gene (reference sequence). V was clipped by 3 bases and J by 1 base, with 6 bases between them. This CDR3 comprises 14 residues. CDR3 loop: CASSMTGNTGELFF. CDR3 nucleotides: TGTGCCAGTAGTATGACAGGGAACACCGGGGAGCTGTTTTTT.

CDR3: CASSPQGQNYGYTF. The CDR3 DNA is TGCGCCAGCAGCCCTCAAGGACAAAACTATGGCTACACCTTC. This chain joins TRBV4-1 and TRBJ1-2; D perhaps matches TRBD1 (5 bases). From germline, CDR1 is MGHRA and CDR2 YSYEKL. The CDR3 consists of 14 residues. V was pared by 4 bases and J by 2 bases, with 11 bases between.

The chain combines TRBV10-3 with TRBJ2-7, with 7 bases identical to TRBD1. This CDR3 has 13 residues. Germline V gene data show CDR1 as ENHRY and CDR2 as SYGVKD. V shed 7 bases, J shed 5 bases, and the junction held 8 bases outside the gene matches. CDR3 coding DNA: TGTGCCATCATGCAACAGGGGACGGACGAGCAGTACTTC. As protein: CAIMQQGTDEQYF.

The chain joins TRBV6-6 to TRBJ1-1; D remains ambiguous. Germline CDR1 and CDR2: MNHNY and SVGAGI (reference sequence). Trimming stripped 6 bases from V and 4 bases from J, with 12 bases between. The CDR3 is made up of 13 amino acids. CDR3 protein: CASSRGSLTEAFF. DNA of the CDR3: TGTGCCAGCAGCCGGGGATCGCTCACTGAAGCTTTCTTT.

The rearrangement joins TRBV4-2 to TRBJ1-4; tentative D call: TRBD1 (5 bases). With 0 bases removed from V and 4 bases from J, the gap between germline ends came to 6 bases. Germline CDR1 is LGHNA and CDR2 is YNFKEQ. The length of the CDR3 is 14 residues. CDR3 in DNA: TGTGCCAGCAGCCAAGACAGGGTTAATGAAAAACTGTTTTTT. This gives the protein CASSQDRVNEKLFF.

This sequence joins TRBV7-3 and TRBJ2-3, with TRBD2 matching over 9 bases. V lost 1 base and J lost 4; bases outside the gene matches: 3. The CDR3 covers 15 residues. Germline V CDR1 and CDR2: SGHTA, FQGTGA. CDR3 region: CASSLSGRAADTQYF. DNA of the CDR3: TGTGCCAGCAGCTTAAGCGGGAGGGCCGCAGATACGCAGTATTTT.

CDR3 in DNA: TGTGCCAGTCAAACAGGCTCCTATAATTCACCCCTCCACTTT. Translated: CASQTGSYNSPLHF. The chain combines TRBV19 with TRBJ1-6, with D tentatively TRBD1 (5 bases). The CDR3 consists of 14 residues. The germline V gene has CDR1 LNHDA and CDR2 SQIVND (reference sequence). Trimming removed 8 bases from V and 0 bases from J, with 8 bases in between.

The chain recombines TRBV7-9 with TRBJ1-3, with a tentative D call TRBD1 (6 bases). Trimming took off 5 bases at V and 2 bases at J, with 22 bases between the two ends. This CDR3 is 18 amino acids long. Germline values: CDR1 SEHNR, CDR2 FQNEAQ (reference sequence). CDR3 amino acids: CASSPRGGSLTPGNTIYF. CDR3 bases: TGTGCCAGCAGCCCTCGAGGGGGATCATTAACTCCTGGAAACACCATATATTTT. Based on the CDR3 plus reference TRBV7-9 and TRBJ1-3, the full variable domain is DTGVSQNPRHKITKRGQNVTFRCDPISEHNRLYWYRQTLGQGPEFLTYFQNEAQLEKSRLLSDRFSAERPKGSFSTLEIQRTEQGDSAMYLCASSPRGGSLTPGNTIYFGEGSWLTVV.

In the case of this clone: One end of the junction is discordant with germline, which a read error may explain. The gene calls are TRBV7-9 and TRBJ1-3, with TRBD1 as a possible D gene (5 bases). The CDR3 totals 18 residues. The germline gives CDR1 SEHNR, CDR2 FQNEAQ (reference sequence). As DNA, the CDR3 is TGTGCCAGCAGCATCCGGGACCGCTTTGTCTGGGGGGTACCGATCACGCATTTT. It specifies CASSIRDRFVWGVPITHF.

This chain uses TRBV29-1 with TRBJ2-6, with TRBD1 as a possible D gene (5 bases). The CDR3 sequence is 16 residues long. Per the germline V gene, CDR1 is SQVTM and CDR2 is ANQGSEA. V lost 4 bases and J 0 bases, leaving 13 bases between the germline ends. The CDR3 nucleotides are TGCAGCGTTGGAGACAGCGCTTCCTCTGGGGCCAACGTCCTGACTTTC. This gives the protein CSVGDSASSGANVLTF. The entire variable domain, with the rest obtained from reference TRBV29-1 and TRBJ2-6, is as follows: SAVISQKPSRDICQRGTSLTIQCQVDSQVTMMFWYRQQPGQSLTLIATANQGSEATYESGFVIDKFPISRPNLTFSTLTVSNMSPEDSSIYLCSVGDSASSGANVLTFGAGSRLTVL.

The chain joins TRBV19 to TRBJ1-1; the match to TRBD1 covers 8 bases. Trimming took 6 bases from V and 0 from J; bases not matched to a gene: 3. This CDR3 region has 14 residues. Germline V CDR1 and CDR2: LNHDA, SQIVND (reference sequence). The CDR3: CASRLTGVNTEAFF. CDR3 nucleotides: TGTGCCAGTAGGCTGACAGGGGTGAACACTGAAGCTTTCTTT.

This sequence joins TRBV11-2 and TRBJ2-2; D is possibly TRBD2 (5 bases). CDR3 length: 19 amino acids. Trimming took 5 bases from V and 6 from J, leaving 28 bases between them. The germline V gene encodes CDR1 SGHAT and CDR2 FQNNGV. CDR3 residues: CASSPTLGSGLSQSGELFF. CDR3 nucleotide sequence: TGTGCCAGCAGCCCGACCCTAGGCTCGGGGTTAAGTCAGTCCGGGGAGCTGTTTTTT.

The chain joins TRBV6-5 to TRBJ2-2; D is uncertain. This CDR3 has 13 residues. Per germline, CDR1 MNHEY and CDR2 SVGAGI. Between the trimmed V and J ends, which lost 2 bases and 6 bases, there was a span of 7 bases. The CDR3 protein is CASSYPGSGELFF. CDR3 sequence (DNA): TGTGCCAGCAGTTACCCAGGTTCCGGGGAGCTGTTTTTT.

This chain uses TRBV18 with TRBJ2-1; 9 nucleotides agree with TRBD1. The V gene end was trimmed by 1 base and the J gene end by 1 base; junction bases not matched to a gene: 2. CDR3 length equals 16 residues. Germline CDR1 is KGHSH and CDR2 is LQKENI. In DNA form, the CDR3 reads TGTGCCAGCTCACCACGGACAGGGGAGTCCTACAATGAGCAGTTCTTC. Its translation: CASSPRTGESYNEQFF.